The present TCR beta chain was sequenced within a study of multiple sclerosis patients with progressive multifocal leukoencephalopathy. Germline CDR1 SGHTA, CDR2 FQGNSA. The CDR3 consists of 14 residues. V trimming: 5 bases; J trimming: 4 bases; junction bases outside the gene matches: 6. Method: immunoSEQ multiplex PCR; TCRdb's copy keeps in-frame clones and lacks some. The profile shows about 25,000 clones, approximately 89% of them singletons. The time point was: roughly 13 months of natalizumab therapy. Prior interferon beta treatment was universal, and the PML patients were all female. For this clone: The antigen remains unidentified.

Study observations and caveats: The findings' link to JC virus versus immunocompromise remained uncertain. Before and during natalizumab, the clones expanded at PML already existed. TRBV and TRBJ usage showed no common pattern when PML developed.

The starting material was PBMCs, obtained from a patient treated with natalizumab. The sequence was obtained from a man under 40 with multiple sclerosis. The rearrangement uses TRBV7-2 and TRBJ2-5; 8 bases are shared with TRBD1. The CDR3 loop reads CASSNRQGRETQYF. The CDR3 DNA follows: TGTGCCAGCAGCAACCGACAGGGGCGAGAGACCCAGTACTTC. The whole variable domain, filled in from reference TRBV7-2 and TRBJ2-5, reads GAGVSQSPSNKVTEKGKDVELRCDPISGHTALYWYRQSLGQGLEFLIYFQGNSAPDKSGLPSDRFSAERTGGSVSTLTIQRTQQEDSAVYLCASSNRQGRETQYFGPGTRLLVL.